Reported below is one T cell receptor (beta chain). The antigen is unknown. The data were produced by immunoSEQ multiplex PCR, yet TCRdb's version contains in-frame clones alone and is incomplete. In the table there are tens of thousands of clones, over 80% of which are singletons. The record originates from a study of OX40 agonist ivuxolimab in advanced cancers. The wider study: A partial response was reached by three patients: one with hepatocellular carcinoma and two with cutaneous melanoma.

The study's findings and limits: CD8+ T cells showed, on average, more clonal expansion than CD4+ cells.

The CDR3 length is 14 residues. The V end lost 4 bases, the J end lost 2 bases, and 13 bases lay between the germline ends. From germline, CDR1 is SGHNT and CDR2 YYREEE (reference sequence). This receptor was taken from an adult with an advanced solid tumor such as melanoma, head and neck, liver or kidney cancer. The rearrangement uses TRBV5-4 and TRBJ2-7; D gene unclear. The sample was CD4+ or CD8+ T cells sorted from blood, taken in a trial of the OX40 agonist ivuxolimab. The CDR3: CASSPSGGPYEQYF. The CDR3 coding sequence is TGTGCCAGCAGCCCTTCGGGCGGCCCCTACGAGCAGTACTTC.